The clone carrying this T cell receptor (beta chain) was seen just once. Profiled with immunoSEQ multiplex PCR; TCRdb holds only in-frame clones, not every one. The sample holds tens of thousands of clones; 65% to 90% are singletons and the top ten take under 25%. The CDR3 length is 15 residues. Trimming pared 4 bases from V and 0 bases from J, leaving 10 bases between. Germline V lookup: CDR1 MNHEY, CDR2 SVGAGI. The data originate from a study of OX40 agonist ivuxolimab in advanced cancers. The J gene is TRBJ1-3, the V gene TRBV6-5; no reliable D call. The sequence was obtained from an adult with an advanced solid tumor such as melanoma, head and neck, liver or kidney cancer. The material sequenced was CD4+ or CD8+ T cells sorted from blood, taken in a trial of the OX40 agonist ivuxolimab. In DNA form, the CDR3 reads TGTGCCAGCAGTTCTAAGACACTCTCTGGAAACACCATATATTTT. Amino acid sequence: CASSSKTLSGNTIYF.